The rows below give T cell receptor beta chains drawn from one sample of a study of tissue T cells after allogeneic stem cell transplantation. TCRdb's table, derived via immunoSEQ multiplex PCR, lists solely in-frame clones and lacks some. The data hold about 2,500 clones, with 72% observed a single time. The sample was colon tissue, taken at autopsy. All receptors come from a male patient of 60 years or more with steroid-refractory graft-versus-host disease after an allogeneic stem cell transplant. The graft donor may have given rise to some T cells. Both conserved end residues are part of each CDR3. The D gene is left open where the match is weak. The size field is filled for only some rows; it gives once, few, many or a size class.

-,-,TRBJ1-2,TRBV29-1,11,CSVERQVGYTF,TGCAGCGTTGAAAGACAAGTTGGGTACACCTTC
-,-,TRBJ1-2,TRBV6-1,16,CASSEWSGLANYGYTF,TGTGCCAGCAGTGAATGGTCGGGGCTCGCTAACTATGGCTACACCTTC
-,-,TRBJ2-5,TRBV11-1,15,CASSVREGGAGTQYF,TGTGCCAGCAGCGTAAGGGAGGGGGGCGCAGGGACCCAGTACTTC
-,-,TRBJ1-6,TRBV30,14,CAWRVGSSHSPLHF,TGTGCCTGGAGAGTTGGCTCGTCTCATTCACCCCTCCACTTT
-,-,TRBJ1-3,TRBV28,14,CASSFGQGRNTIYF,TGTGCCAGCAGTTTTGGCCAGGGACGAAACACCATATATTTT
large,-,TRBJ2-7,TRBV4-3,14,CASSQAWAAYEQYF,TGCGCCAGCAGCCAAGCTTGGGCGGCCTACGAGCAGTACTTC
-,-,TRBJ2-3,TRBV12-3/TRBV12-4,13,CASRRSGTDTQYF,TGTGCCAGCAGGCGTTCAGGGACAGATACGCAGTATTTT
-,-,TRBJ2-2,TRBV4-2,15,CASSQEYGATGELFF,TGTGCCAGCAGCCAAGAATATGGGGCCACCGGGGAGCTGTTTTTT
-,-,TRBJ2-7,TRBV11-2,14,CASSLLGRGYEQYF,TGTGCCAGCAGCTTATTAGGCAGGGGTTACGAGCAGTACTTC
-,TRBD2,TRBJ2-3,TRBV5-1,15,CASSAASGLTDTQYF,TGCGCCAGCAGCGCGGCTAGCGGCCTCACAGATACGCAGTATTTT
once,-,TRBJ1-1,TRBV3-1/TRBV3-2,14,CASTPPGGLTEAFF,TGTGCCAGCACCCCTCCAGGCGGGTTGACTGAAGCTTTCTTT
-,-,TRBJ1-3,TRBV18,13,CASSPQGGNTIYF,TGTGCCAGCTCACCACAAGGCGGAAACACCATATATTTT
-,TRBD1,TRBJ1-4,TRBV28,15,CASITSRDRNEKLFF,TGTGCCAGCATCACTTCCCGGGACAGAAATGAAAAACTGTTTTTT
-,-,TRBJ1-3,TRBV10-3,15,CATTPSGYSGNTIYF,TGTGCCACCACCCCCTCGGGTTACTCTGGAAACACCATATATTTT
-,-,TRBJ2-5,TRBV9,15,CASSSKPTGEETQYF,TGTGCCAGCAGCAGTAAGCCGACAGGAGAAGAGACCCAGTACTTC
-,TRBD1,TRBJ2-4,TRBV7-8,17,CASSSPPRDRAQNIQYF,TGTGCCAGCAGCTCCCCCCCCAGGGACAGAGCCCAAAACATTCAGTACTTC
-,-,TRBJ2-3,TRBV7-2,13,CASSPAGRDTQYF,TGTGCCAGCAGCCCTGCCGGCAGGGATACGCAGTATTTT
-,-,TRBJ1-2,TRBV6-1,14,CASSDPVAAYGYTF,TGTGCCAGCAGTGACCCGGTGGCGGCATATGGCTACACCTTC
large,-,TRBJ1-3,TRBV13,15,CASSLGQGTGNTIYF,TGTGCCAGCAGCTTAGGCCAGGGCACTGGAAACACCATATATTTT
-,-,TRBJ1-6,TRBV3-1/TRBV3-2,13,CASRDIDNSPLHF,TGTGCCAGCAGAGACATAGATAATTCACCCCTCCACTTT
-,-,TRBJ2-2,TRBV5-5,14,CASSLVADTGELFF,TGTGCCAGCAGCTTGGTCGCAGACACCGGGGAGCTGTTTTTT
-,-,TRBJ2-7,TRBV5-4,13,CASSLGGFNEQYF,TGTGCCAGCAGCTTGGGAGGGTTTAACGAGCAGTACTTC
-,TRBD1,TRBJ1-1,TRBV2,20,CASRYAPRTSTGRLNTEAFF,TGTGCCAGCAGGTACGCCCCTCGAACATCGACAGGGAGGTTGAACACTGAAGCTTTCTTT
-,TRBD1,TRBJ1-3,TRBV23-1,15,CASRTGANSGNTIYF,TGCGCCAGCCGGACAGGCGCCAACTCTGGAAACACCATATATTTT
-,-,TRBJ2-3,TRBV21-1,15,CASSSTGGARDTQYF,TGTGCCAGCAGCAGCACCGGGGGGGCCAGGGATACGCAGTATTTT
-,-,TRBJ1-3,TRBV2,13,CASTFLSGNTIYF,TGTGCCAGTACCTTCCTCTCTGGAAACACCATATATTTT
few,-,TRBJ1-4,TRBV5-1,13,CASSLGPEKKLFF,TGCGCCAGCAGCTTGGGCCCAGAGAAAAAACTGTTTTTT
few,TRBD1,TRBJ2-7,TRBV3-1/TRBV3-2,14,CASSPTQGTYEQYF,TGTGCCAGCAGCCCTACACAGGGGACCTACGAGCAGTACTTC
-,-,TRBJ2-5,TRBV3-1/TRBV3-2,15,CASSQRWATQETQYF,TGTGCCAGCAGCCAAAGATGGGCTACCCAAGAGACCCAGTACTTC
-,TRBD1,TRBJ1-1,TRBV27,13,CASSPYRDSEAFF,TGTGCCAGCAGTCCCTACCGGGACAGTGAAGCTTTCTTT
-,TRBD2,TRBJ2-3,TRBV7-2,16,CASSLDPAGGPNTQYF,TGTGCCAGCAGCTTAGACCCAGCGGGGGGGCCAAATACGCAGTATTTT
few,TRBD2,TRBJ2-2,TRBV28,19,CASSKTSGGAPLGTGELFF,TGTGCCAGCAGTAAAACTAGCGGGGGCGCCCCCTTGGGCACCGGGGAGCTGTTTTTT
-,TRBD1,TRBJ1-1,TRBV3-1/TRBV3-2,14,CASSFGTANTEAFF,TGTGCCAGCAGCTTTGGGACAGCGAACACTGAAGCTTTCTTT
once,TRBD1,TRBJ1-1,TRBV29-1,12,CSVQQGPTEAFF,TGCAGCGTCCAACAGGGGCCTACTGAAGCTTTCTTT
-,TRBD2,TRBJ2-1,TRBV11-3,17,CASSFGISGGMSNEQFF,TGTGCCAGCAGCTTTGGTATCAGCGGGGGTATGTCCAATGAGCAGTTCTTC
-,-,TRBJ1-2,TRBV12-3/TRBV12-4,13,CASSLDSSYGYTF,TGTGCCAGCAGTTTGGACAGCTCCTATGGCTACACCTTC
-,-,TRBJ2-4,TRBV6-2/TRBV6-3,14,CASSYGGPVNIQYF,TGTGCCAGCAGTTATGGGGGACCTGTAAACATTCAGTACTTC
few,-,TRBJ1-2,TRBV19,18,CASSIEEAGTEVAYGYTF,TGTGCCAGTAGTATAGAAGAGGCAGGTACAGAAGTGGCCTATGGCTACACCTTC
once,-,TRBJ2-4,TRBV11-2,15,CASSLDGGAKNIQYF,TGTGCCAGCAGCTTAGACGGGGGAGCCAAAAACATTCAGTACTTC
-,TRBD2,TRBJ2-7,TRBV19,14,CASSSGLAPYEQYF,TGTGCCAGTAGCTCCGGACTAGCACCCTACGAGCAGTACTTC